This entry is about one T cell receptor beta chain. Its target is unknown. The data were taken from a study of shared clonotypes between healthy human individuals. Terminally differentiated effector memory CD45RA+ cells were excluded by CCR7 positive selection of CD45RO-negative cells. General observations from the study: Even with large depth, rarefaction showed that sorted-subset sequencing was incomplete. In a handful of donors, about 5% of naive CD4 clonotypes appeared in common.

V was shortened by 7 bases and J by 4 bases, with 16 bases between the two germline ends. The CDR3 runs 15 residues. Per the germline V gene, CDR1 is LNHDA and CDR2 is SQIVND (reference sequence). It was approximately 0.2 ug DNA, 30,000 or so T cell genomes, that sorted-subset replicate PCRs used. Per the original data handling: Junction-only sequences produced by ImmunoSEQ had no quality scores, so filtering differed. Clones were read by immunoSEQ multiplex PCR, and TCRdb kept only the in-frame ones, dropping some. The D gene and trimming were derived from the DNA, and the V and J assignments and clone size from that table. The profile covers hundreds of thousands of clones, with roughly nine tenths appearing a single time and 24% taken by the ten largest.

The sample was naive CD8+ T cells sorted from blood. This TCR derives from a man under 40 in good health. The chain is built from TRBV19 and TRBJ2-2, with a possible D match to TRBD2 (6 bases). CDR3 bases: TGTGCCAGTACCCCTTCCCGGGACTCCACCGGGGAGCTGTTTTTT. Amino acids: CASTPSRDSTGELFF.